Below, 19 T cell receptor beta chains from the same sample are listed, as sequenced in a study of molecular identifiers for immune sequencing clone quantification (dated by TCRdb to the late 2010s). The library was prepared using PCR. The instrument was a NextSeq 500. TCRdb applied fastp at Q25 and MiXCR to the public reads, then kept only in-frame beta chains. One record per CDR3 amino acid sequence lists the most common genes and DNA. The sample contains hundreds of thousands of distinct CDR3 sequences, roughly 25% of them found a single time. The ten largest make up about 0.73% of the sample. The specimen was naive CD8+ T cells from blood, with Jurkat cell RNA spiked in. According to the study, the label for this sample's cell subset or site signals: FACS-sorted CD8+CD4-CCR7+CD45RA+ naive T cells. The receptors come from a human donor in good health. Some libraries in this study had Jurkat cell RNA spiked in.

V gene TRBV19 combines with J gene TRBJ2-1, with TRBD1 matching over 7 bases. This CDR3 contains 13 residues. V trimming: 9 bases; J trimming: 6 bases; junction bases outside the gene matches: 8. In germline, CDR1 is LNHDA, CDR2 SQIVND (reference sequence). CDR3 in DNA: TGTGCCAGCGCAACCGGGACAGTCAATGAGCAGTTCTTC. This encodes CASATGTVNEQFF.

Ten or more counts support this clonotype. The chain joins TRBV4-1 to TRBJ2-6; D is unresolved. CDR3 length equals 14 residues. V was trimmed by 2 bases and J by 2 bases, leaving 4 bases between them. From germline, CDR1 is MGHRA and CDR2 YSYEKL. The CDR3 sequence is CASSQNPGANVLTF. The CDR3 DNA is TGCGCCAGCAGCCAAAATCCTGGGGCCAACGTCCTGACTTTC.

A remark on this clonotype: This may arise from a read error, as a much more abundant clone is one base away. CDR3 bases: TGTGCCAGCAGCGCCCGGGACACCTGGTACCAAGAGCCCCAGTACTTC. As protein: CASSARDTWYQEPQYF. V gene TRBV7-2 combines with J gene TRBJ2-5; D is perhaps TRBD1 (6 bases). The germline V gene has CDR1 SGHTA and CDR2 FQGNSA. This CDR3 has 16 amino acids.

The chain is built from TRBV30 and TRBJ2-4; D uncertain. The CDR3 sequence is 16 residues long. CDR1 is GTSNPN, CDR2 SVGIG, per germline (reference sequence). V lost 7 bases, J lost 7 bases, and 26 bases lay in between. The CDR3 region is CAFRELPIMAINIQYF. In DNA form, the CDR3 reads TGTGCCTTTAGGGAACTTCCTATTATGGCCATTAACATTCAGTACTTC.

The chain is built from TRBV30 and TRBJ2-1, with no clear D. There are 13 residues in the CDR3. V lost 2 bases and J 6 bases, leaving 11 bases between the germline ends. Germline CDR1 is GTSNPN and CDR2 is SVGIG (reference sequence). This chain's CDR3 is CAWSIVGPNEQFF. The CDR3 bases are TGTGCCTGGAGTATAGTGGGTCCCAATGAGCAGTTCTTC.

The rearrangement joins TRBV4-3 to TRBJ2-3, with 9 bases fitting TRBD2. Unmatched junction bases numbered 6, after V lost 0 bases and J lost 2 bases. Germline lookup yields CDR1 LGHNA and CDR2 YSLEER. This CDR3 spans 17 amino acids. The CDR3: CASSQDLLAGITDTQYF. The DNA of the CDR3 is TGCGCCAGCAGCCAAGATCTCCTAGCGGGAATCACAGATACGCAGTATTTT.

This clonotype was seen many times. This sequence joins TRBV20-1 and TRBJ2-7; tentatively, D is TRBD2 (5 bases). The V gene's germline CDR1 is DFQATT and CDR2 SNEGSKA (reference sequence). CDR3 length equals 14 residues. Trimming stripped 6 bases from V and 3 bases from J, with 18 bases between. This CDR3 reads CSALPPIASYEQYF. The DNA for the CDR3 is TGCAGTGCCCTCCCACCCATAGCGAGCTACGAGCAGTACTTC.

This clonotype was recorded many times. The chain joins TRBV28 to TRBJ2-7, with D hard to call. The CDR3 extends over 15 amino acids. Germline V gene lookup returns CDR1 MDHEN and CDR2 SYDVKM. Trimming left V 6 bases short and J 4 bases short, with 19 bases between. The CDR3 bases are TGTGCCAGCAGCCCTCGCGGCCTAACAGATTACGAGCAGTACTTC. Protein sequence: CASSPRGLTDYEQYF. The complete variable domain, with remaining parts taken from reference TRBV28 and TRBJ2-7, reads DVKVTQSSRYLVKRTGEKVFLECVQDMDHENMFWYRQDPGLGLRLIYFSYDVKMKEKGDIPEGYSVSREKKERFSLILESASTNQTSMYLCASSPRGLTDYEQYFGPGTRLTVT.

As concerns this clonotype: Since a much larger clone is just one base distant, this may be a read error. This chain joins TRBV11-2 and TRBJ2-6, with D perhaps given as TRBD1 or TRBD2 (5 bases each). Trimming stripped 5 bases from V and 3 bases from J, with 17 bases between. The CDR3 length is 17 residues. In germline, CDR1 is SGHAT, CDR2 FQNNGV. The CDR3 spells CASSLTGAGNGANVLTF. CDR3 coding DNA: TGTGCCAGCAGCCTAACCGGGGCAGGGAATGGGGCCAACGTCCTGACTTTC.

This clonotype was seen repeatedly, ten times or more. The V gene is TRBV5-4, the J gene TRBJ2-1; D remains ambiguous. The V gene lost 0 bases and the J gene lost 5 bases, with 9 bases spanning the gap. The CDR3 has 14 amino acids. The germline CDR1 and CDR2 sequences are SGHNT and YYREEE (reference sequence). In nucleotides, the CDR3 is TGTGCCAGCAGCTTGGCCTTTGCGGACAATGAGCAGTTCTTC. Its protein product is CASSLAFADNEQFF.

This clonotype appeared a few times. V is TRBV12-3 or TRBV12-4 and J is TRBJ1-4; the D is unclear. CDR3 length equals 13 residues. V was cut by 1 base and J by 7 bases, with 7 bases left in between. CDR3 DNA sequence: TGTGCCAGCAGTTTAGTCGGGCTTGAAAAACTGTTTTTT. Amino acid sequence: CASSLVGLEKLFF.

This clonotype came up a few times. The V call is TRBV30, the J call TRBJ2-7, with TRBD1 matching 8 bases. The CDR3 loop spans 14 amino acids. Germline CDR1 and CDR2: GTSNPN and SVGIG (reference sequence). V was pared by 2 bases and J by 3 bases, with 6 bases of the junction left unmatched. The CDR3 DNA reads TGTGCCTGGAGTTTGACAGGGGATTACTACGAGCAGTACTTC. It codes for CAWSLTGDYYEQYF.

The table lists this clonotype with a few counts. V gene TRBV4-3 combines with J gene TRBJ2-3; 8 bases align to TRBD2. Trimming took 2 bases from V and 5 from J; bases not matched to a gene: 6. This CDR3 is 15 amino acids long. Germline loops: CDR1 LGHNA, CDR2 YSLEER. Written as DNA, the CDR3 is TGCGCCAGCAGCCAATCTAGCGGGCCGCTAGATACGCAGTATTTT. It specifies CASSQSSGPLDTQYF.

The CDR3 spells CASSPDRGRTYSYEQYF. As DNA, the CDR3 is TGTGCCAGCAGCCCTGACAGGGGGCGGACCTACTCCTACGAGCAGTACTTC. The chain is built from TRBV7-9 and TRBJ2-7, with 10 nucleotides matching TRBD1. The CDR3 runs 17 residues. V lost 5 bases and J lost 0; bases outside the gene matches: 10. Germline CDR1 reads SEHNR; CDR2 reads FQNEAQ (reference sequence).

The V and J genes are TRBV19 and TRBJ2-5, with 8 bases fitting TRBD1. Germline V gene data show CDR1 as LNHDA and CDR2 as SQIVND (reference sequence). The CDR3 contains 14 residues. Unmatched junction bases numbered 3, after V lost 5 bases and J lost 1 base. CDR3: CASSRTGSQETQYF. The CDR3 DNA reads TGTGCCAGTAGTCGGACAGGGAGCCAAGAGACCCAGTACTTC.

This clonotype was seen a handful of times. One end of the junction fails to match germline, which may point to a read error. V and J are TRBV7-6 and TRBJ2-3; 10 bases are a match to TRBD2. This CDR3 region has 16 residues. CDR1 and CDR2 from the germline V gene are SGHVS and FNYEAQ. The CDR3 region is CAGSLGLADYTDTQYF. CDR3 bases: TGTGCCGGCAGCTTAGGACTAGCGGATTACACAGATACGCAGTATTTT.

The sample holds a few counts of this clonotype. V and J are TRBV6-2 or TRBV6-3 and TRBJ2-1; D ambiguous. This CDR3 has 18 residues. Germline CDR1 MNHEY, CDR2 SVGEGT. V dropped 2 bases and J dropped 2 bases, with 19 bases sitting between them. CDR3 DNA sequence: TGTGCCAGCAGTTACCCACCTGTCTGGGCTATGGCCTACAATGAGCAGTTCTTC. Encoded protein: CASSYPPVWAMAYNEQFF.

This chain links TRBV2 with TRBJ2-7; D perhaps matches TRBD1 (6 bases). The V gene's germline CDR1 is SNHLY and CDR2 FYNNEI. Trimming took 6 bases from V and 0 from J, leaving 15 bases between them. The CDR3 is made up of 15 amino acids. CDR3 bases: TGTGCCAGCAGCGCAGGGGCCCCGAGCTCCTACGAGCAGTACTTC. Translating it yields CASSAGAPSSYEQYF.

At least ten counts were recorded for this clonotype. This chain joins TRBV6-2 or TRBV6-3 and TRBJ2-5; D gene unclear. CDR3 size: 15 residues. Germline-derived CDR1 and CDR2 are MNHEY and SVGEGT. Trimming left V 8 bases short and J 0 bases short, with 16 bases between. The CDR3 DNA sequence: TGTGCCAGCGGACCAGACATCCTGTACCAAGAGACCCAGTACTTC. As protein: CASGPDILYQETQYF.